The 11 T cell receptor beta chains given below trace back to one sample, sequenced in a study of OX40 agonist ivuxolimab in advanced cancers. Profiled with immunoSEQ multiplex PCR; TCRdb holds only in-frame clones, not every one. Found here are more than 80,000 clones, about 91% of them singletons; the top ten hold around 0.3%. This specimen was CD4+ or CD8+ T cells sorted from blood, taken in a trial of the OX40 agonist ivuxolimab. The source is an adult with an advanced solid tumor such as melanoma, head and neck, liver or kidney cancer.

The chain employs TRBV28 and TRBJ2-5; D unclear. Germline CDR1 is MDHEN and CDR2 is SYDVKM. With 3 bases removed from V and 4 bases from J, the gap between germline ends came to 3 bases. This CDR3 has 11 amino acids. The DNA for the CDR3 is TGTGCCAGCAGTTTGAGAGAGACCCAGTACTTC. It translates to CASSLRETQYF.

CDR3 protein: CASSYMGTGPHEQYF. The CDR3 region has the DNA TGTGCCAGCAGTTACATGGGGACAGGGCCCCACGAGCAGTACTTC. The chain employs TRBV6-5 and TRBJ2-7; 9 nucleotides line up with TRBD1. This CDR3 spans 15 amino acids. The V and J ends lost 2 bases and 5 bases, in that order; junction bases with no gene match: 7. Germline lookup yields CDR1 MNHEY and CDR2 SVGAGI.

CDR3 loop: CASSLAPEGYGYTF. The CDR3 coding sequence is TGTGCCAGCAGCTTAGCGCCTGAGGGGTATGGCTACACCTTC. This sequence joins TRBV7-2 and TRBJ1-2, with a weak D call TRBD1 (5 bases). CDR1 is SGHTA, CDR2 FQGNSA, per germline. V lost 0 bases, J lost 5 bases, and 10 bases lay in between. There are 14 residues in the CDR3.

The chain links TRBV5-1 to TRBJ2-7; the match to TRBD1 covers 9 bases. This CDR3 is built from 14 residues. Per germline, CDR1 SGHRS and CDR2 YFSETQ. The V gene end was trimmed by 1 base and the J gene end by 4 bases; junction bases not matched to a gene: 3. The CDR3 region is CASSLTGGDYEQYF. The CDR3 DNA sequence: TGCGCCAGCAGCTTGACAGGGGGCGATTACGAGCAGTACTTC.

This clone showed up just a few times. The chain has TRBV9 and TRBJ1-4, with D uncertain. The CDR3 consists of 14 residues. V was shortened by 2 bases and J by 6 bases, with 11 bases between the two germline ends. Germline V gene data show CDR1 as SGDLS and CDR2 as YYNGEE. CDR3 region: CASSVSPTDEKLFF. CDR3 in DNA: TGTGCCAGCAGCGTTTCGCCTACGGATGAAAAACTGTTTTTT. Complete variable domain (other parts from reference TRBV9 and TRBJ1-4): DSGVTQTPKHLITATGQRVTLRCSPRSGDLSVYWYQQSLDQGLQFLIQYYNGEERAKGNILERFSAQQFPDLHSELNLSSLELGDSALYFCASSVSPTDEKLFFGSGTQLSVL.

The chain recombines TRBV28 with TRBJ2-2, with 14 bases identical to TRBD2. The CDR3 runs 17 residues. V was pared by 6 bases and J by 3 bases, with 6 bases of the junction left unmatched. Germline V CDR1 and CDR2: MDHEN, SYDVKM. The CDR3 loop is CASRTSGRASDTGELFF. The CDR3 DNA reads TGTGCCAGCAGGACTAGCGGGAGGGCCTCAGACACCGGGGAGCTGTTTTTT.

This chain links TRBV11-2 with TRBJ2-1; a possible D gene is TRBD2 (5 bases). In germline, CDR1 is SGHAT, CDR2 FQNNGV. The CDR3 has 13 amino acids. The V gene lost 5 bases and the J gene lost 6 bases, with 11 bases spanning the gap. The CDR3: CASSPGIVNEQFF. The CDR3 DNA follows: TGTGCCAGCAGCCCGGGGATCGTCAATGAGCAGTTCTTC. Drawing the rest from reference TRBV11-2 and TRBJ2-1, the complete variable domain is EAGVAQSPRYKIIEKRQSVAFWCNPISGHATLYWYQQILGQGPKLLIQFQNNGVVDDSQLPKDRFSAERLKGVDSTLKIQPAKLEDSAVYLCASSPGIVNEQFFGPGTRLTVL.

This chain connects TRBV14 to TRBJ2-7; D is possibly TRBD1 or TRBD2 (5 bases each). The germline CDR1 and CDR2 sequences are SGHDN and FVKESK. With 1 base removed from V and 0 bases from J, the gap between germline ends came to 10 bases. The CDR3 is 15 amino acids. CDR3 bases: TGTGCCAGCAGCCAAGTAGGTGGGGGCTCCTACGAGCAGTACTTC. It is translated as CASSQVGGGSYEQYF.

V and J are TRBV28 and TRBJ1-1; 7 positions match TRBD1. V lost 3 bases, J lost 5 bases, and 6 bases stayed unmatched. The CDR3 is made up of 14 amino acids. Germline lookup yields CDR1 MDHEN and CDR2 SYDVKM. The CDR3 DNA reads TGTGCCAGCAGTTTGTCGGGACAGTTAACTGAAGCTTTCTTT. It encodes CASSLSGQLTEAFF.

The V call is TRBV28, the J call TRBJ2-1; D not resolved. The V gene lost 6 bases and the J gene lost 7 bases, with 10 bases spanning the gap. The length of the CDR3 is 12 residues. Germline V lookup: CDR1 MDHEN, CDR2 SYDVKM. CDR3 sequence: CASSSSMNEQFF. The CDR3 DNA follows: TGTGCCAGCAGCTCGAGTATGAATGAGCAGTTCTTC.

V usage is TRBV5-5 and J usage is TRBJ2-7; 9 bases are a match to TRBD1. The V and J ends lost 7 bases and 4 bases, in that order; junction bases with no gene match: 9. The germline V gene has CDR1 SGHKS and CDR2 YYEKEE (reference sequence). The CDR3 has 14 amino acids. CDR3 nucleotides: TGTGCCAGCTCCGGGACAGGGACAAGTTACGAGCAGTACTTC. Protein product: CASSGTGTSYEQYF.